Listed here is a single T cell receptor beta chain. It lacks a known antigen. No base quality information exists; no much larger clone differs at one position. Using the deep immunoSEQ assay, TCR CDR3 regions were amplified from genomic DNA by multiplex PCR. Extracted genomic DNA from each cell subset was spread evenly across all wells of several immunoSEQ 96-well plates, with each plate serving as a replicate. For sorted subsets, each replicate PCR was loaded with approximately 0.2 ug genomic DNA, equivalent to 30,000 or so T cell genomes. Purified libraries were quantified with a Qubit 3.0 fluorometer, sized on a Bioanalyzer 2100, and re-quantified with the KAPA Library Quantification kit. A separate single-read 150-cycle Illumina NextSeq 550 flow cell was used to sequence each immunoSEQ 96-well plate. The original pipeline was this. Because the immunoSEQ output included only junctional sequences and no quality scores, the filtering could not be the same as the filtering used for full-length reads. Sequences were annotated with PyIR, a Python wrapper for IgBLAST v1.9, and V/J genes and CDR3 were assigned using IMGT germline references. Reads were filtered out if the reads had weak V/J assignments (E-value above 1e-6), no CDR3, stop codons, out-of-frame junctions, or ambiguous translated residues. A V3J clonotype was defined by an identical inferred V gene, J gene, and CDR3 amino acid sequence. The percentage overlap between two repertoires was calculated by dividing the number of shared unique clonotypes by the size of the smaller repertoire. Repertoire richness was assessed with RTK rarefaction, the Chao1 estimator, and Recon v2.1 estimates of unobserved clonotypes. OLGA was used to compute generation probabilities for all TCRbeta clonotypes that the gDNA method yielded from a handful of donors. Sourced from immuneACCESS, this table was stored by TCRdb with only in-frame sequences that have V and J called. A share of the clones is absent; for the studies checked, an unresolved V gene accounts for under half, and the remainder has no known explanation. That table is the source of V, J and clone size, and D and trimming were worked out from the DNA. The sample profile shows around 1,900,000 clones; just under 95% of them were found once. The top ten constitute around 1.7% of the sample.

For the CD8 naive samples, CD45RO-negative cells were positively selected for CCR7, yielding a CD45RA+CCR7+ population from which TemRA cells were excluded. Healthy HIV-negative adults with no recently reported acute infections or vaccinations were included as donors. Every donor was a Caucasian adult living in Nashville, Tennessee, USA. After blood collection by leukapheresis, PBMCs were isolated using Ficoll-Histopaque density gradient centrifugation and then cryopreserved in the vapor phase of liquid nitrogen. Purity and quantity of every magnetically sorted T cell population were checked by analytical flow cytometry. Genomic DNA was isolated from every sorted fraction and measured by UV absorbance on a Nanodrop 2000c. This sample was taken from a study of shared clonotypes between healthy human individuals (dated by TCRdb to the early 2020s). Concerning the study at large: Two women and a few men aged 18 to 49 years were included in the cohort. Per donor, three plates each were used for CD4 naive and CD4 memory, two for CD8 naive, and one for CD8 memory. The study deeply sequenced blood TCR repertoires of roughly five healthy adults to estimate repertoire size and the extent of clonotype sharing between individuals. To increase sequencing depth and limit assay-specific biases, TCR repertoire library preparation and sequencing were carried out by different laboratories using diverse techniques. Each donor's leukapheresis produced roughly between about 0.8 and 10 billion PBMCs. Overall study results and their limits: Pairwise subsampling led to the expectation that sequencing depth would affect the degree of clonotype sharing among donors. Higher generation probabilities were observed for clonotypes shared by all four sorted-subset donors than for non-shared clonotypes. Estimated clonotype richness was generally larger for naive than for memory subsets. Sampling was restricted to blood, and TCR repertoires in tissue are likely to differ from TCR repertoires in blood. Sharing across a few donors was observed for about 5% of naive CD4, 3.5% of naive CD8, over 2% of memory CD4, and 0.4% of memory CD8 clonotypes. Because the study included a small number of donors, the genetic and exposure-history diversity represented was limited. Rarefaction of sorted-subset datasets indicated incomplete sequencing despite the large sequencing depth.

Its CDR3 holds 10 amino acids, cysteine through phenylalanine. The retained sequence is limited to the CDR3, 30 bases, with the frame set at the first base. Trimming takes 7 bases from V and 9 bases from J, and the germline ends sit 11 bases apart. The germline V gene specifies SQVTM as CDR1 and ANQGSEA as CDR2. This chain is built from TRBV29-1 and TRBJ2-3, with an unclear D gene assignment. Sequencing input: naive CD8+ T cells from PBMCs. The cell subset or site label here, explained by the study, means: CD45RA+CCR7+. This receptor was taken from a man between 18 and 35 years old in good health. Some clones in this sample may be carry-over from other donors' samples. The CDR3 in this case is CSAGTETQYF. The nucleotides are TGCAGCGCCGGTACTGAGACGCAGTATTTT.